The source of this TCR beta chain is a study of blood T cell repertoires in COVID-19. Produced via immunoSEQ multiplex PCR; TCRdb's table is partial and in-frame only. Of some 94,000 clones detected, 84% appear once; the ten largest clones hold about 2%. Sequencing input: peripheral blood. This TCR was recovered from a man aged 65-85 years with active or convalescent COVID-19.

DNA of the CDR3: TGTGCCACCAGCAGAGACAGGGGTTCCGAGCAGTACTTC. It codes for CATSRDRGSEQYF. The rearrangement uses TRBV15 and TRBJ2-7, with a possible D match to TRBD1 (6 bases). The V end was cut by 0 bases, the J end by 6 bases, with 9 bases between. The CDR3 is 13 residues long. Germline values: CDR1 LNHNV, CDR2 YYDKDF (reference sequence).